This T cell receptor (beta chain) is drawn from a study of cytotoxic CD8 clonotypes in ibrutinib-treated CLL. The CDR3 runs 16 residues. Trimming cost V 1 base and J 2 bases; bases outside gene matches: 3. CDR1 and CDR2 (germline): SGHDN, FVKESK. The targeted sequencing depth was 1 in 200,000 to 1 in 1 million T cells. Sequenced by immunoSEQ multiplex PCR; TCRdb stores in-frame clones only, minus some. The table lists about 130,000 clones, around 84% of them singletons. This clone was counted once. The sample consisted of PBMCs, taken after 24 months of ibrutinib treatment. The chain has TRBV14 and TRBJ2-3, with 10 bases lining up with TRBD2. The receptor's source is a human donor with chronic lymphocytic leukemia. The CDR3 coding sequence is TGTGCCAGCAGCCAAGTTAGCGGGGGGCACACAGATACGCAGTATTTT. Protein: CASSQVSGGHTDTQYF.